A selection of T cell receptor beta chains follows, all from one sample in a study of cytomegalovirus exposure and HLA in healthy donors. TCRdb keeps only in-frame clones here, not all; method: immunoSEQ multiplex PCR. The data hold about 200,000 clones, with more than 65% observed a single time. Sample: PBMCs. The receptors shown here come from a man aged 50 to 59 in good health and CMV-seronegative. Both conserved end residues are part of each CDR3. Fields, in order: D gene, V gene, clone size, CDR3 length, J gene, CDR3 protein, CDR3 DNA. The D gene is left open where the match is weak. Clone size is shown for a subset of rows, as once, few, many or a class of expanded clone.

>TRBD1|TRBV5-1|-|16|TRBJ2-1
CASSRGRDRPYNEQFF
TGCGCCAGCAGCCGGGGCCGGGACAGGCCGTACAATGAGCAGTTCTTC
>TRBD1|TRBV7-3|-|16|TRBJ2-3
CASSVSRDRGTDTQYF
TGTGCCAGCAGCGTATCCCGGGACAGGGGCACAGATACGCAGTATTTT
>-|TRBV28|-|11|TRBJ2-3
CASAPGDTQYF
TGTGCCAGCGCACCCGGGGATACGCAGTATTTT
>TRBD1|TRBV4-1|few|15|TRBJ2-7
CASSQSGTGTYEQYF
TGCGCCAGCAGCCAGTCCGGGACAGGGACCTACGAGCAGTACTTC
>TRBD1|TRBV28|-|15|TRBJ1-2
CASTEGALSNYGYTF
TGTGCCAGCACCGAGGGGGCGCTTTCTAACTATGGCTACACCTTC
>TRBD2|TRBV7-2|-|16|TRBJ2-2
CASSLNSGSGTGELFF
TGTGCCAGCAGCTTAAACAGCGGGAGCGGCACCGGGGAGCTGTTTTTT
>TRBD1|TRBV6-6|-|13|TRBJ1-1
CATRQGGGTEAFF
TGTGCCACCAGACAGGGGGGAGGTACTGAAGCTTTCTTT
>-|TRBV5-6|-|15|TRBJ1-5
CASSQTVGGNQPQHF
TGTGCCAGCAGCCAGACAGTAGGAGGCAATCAGCCCCAGCATTTT
>-|TRBV28|-|14|TRBJ1-2
CASSFRSGPYGYTF
TGTGCCAGCAGTTTTCGATCAGGGCCCTATGGCTACACCTTC
>-|TRBV28|-|15|TRBJ1-2
CASSLTGGFGYGYTF
TGTGCCAGCAGCCTAACCGGGGGATTCGGCTATGGCTACACCTTC
>TRBD1|TRBV2|-|14|TRBJ1-5
CASSDGAGGQPQHF
TGTGCCAGCAGTGACGGGGCAGGGGGCCAGCCCCAGCATTTT
>TRBD2|TRBV7-6|-|15|TRBJ2-3
CASSRTSGSTDTQYF
TGTGCCAGCAGCCGGACTAGCGGGAGCACAGATACGCAGTATTTT
>TRBD2|TRBV7-3|-|15|TRBJ2-1
CASSSGTSSYNEQFF
TGTGCCAGCAGCTCCGGGACTAGCTCCTACAATGAGCAGTTCTTC
>TRBD2|TRBV2|-|18|TRBJ2-3
CASKWTAEAGVRSDTQYF
TGTGCCAGCAAATGGACAGCTGAAGCGGGAGTAAGGTCAGATACGCAGTATTTT
>TRBD1|TRBV6-1|-|14|TRBJ1-2
CASSGQGAYYGYTF
TGTGCCAGCAGTGGGCAGGGGGCGTATTATGGCTACACCTTC
>-|TRBV19|-|14|TRBJ1-3
CASIDSRSGNTIYF
TGTGCCAGTATTGACAGCCGGTCTGGAAACACCATATATTTT
>-|TRBV5-4|-|12|TRBJ2-1
CASSLLSSQQFF
TGTGCCAGCAGCTTGTTATCTAGCCAGCAGTTCTTC
>TRBD2|TRBV7-2|-|17|TRBJ2-5
CASSLPSLAGGRETQYF
TGTGCCAGCAGCTTACCCTCTCTAGCGGGAGGGAGGGAGACCCAGTACTTC
>TRBD1|TRBV7-3|few|15|TRBJ2-7
CASSPRQGAIDEQYF
TGTGCCAGCAGCCCGCGGCAGGGGGCGATCGACGAGCAGTACTTC
>TRBD1|TRBV9|-|19|TRBJ2-6
CASSARRQGPNSGANVLTF
TGTGCCAGCAGCGCCAGAAGACAGGGCCCTAACTCTGGGGCCAACGTCCTGACTTTC
>-|TRBV5-1|-|17|TRBJ2-2
CASSPGGPPASTGELFF
TGCGCCAGCAGCCCCGGGGGGCCCCCAGCGAGCACCGGGGAGCTGTTTTTT
>TRBD1|TRBV7-9|few|17|TRBJ1-1
CASSDPPGQKRNTEAFF
TGTGCCAGCAGCGATCCCCCGGGACAGAAAAGGAACACTGAAGCTTTCTTT
>-|TRBV10-2|once|14|TRBJ2-3
CASTLGLRTDTQYF
TGCGCCAGCACCTTAGGACTTCGCACAGATACGCAGTATTTT